Listed here are 5 T cell receptor beta chains from one sample, sequenced in a study of glioma-infiltrating T cells after dendritic cell vaccination. TCRdb keeps only in-frame clones here, not all; method: immunoSEQ multiplex PCR. The table has roughly 60,000 clones, about 89% seen once. Time point described: after dendritic cell vaccination, including at tumor progression/relapse. The sample here was blood, taken after dendritic cell vaccination. The receptors stem from a human donor with glioblastoma.

This rearrangement joins TRBV10-3 to TRBJ1-1; D perhaps matches TRBD1 (5 bases). The V end was cut by 2 bases, the J end by 5 bases, with 9 bases between. The germline V gene encodes CDR1 ENHRY and CDR2 SYGVKD. The CDR3 loop spans 13 amino acids. The DNA for the CDR3 is TGTGCCATCAGTGAGGCCCGGGGGACTGAAGCTTTCTTT. Amino acid sequence: CAISEARGTEAFF.

The chain has TRBV5-1 and TRBJ2-3; 14 bases line up with TRBD2. This CDR3 comprises 19 residues. V dropped 1 base and J dropped 0; count of bases not matched to a gene: 7. The germline V gene has CDR1 SGHRS and CDR2 YFSETQ. CDR3 loop: CASSLYRTSGGTSTDTQYF. CDR3 in DNA: TGCGCCAGCAGCTTGTATAGGACTAGCGGGGGGACAAGCACAGATACGCAGTATTTT.

A remark on this clone: Other DNA sequences of this sample code for an identical CDR3. The CDR3 loop is CASSQDAVPGGGGYTF. CDR3 DNA: TGCGCCAGCAGCCAAGATGCCGTACCGGGGGGTGGGGGCTACACCTTC. The chain couples TRBV4-1 to TRBJ1-2; perhaps TRBD1 as D (5 bases). CDR1 and CDR2 from the germline V gene are MGHRA and YSYEKL. The CDR3 loop spans 16 amino acids. Between the trimmed V and J ends, which lost 0 bases and 8 bases, there was a span of 19 bases.

The CDR3 region has the DNA TGTGCCAGTAGTACACAGGGTGGCAATCAGCCCCAGCATTTT. Translating gives CASSTQGGNQPQHF. The rearrangement uses TRBV19 and TRBJ1-5; TRBD1 might be the D (6 bases). Trimming left V 4 bases short and J 2 bases short, with 9 bases between. CDR1 LNHDA and CDR2 SQIVND come from the germline V gene (reference sequence). The CDR3 runs 14 residues.

This clone has a single count. The V gene is TRBV5-1, the J gene TRBJ2-1; 9 nucleotides line up with TRBD1. The germline V gene encodes CDR1 SGHRS and CDR2 YFSETQ. Trimming cost V 0 bases and J 9 bases; bases outside gene matches: 7. This CDR3 spans 15 amino acids. The DNA for the CDR3 is TGCGCCAGCAGCTTGGTACAGGGGGCTTTACGTGAGCAGTTCTTC. Its protein is CASSLVQGALREQFF. Full variable domain (rest looked up from reference TRBV5-1 and TRBJ2-1): KAGVTQTPRYLIKTRGQQVTLSCSPISGHRSVSWYQQTPGQGLQFLFEYFSETQRNKGNFPGRFSGRQFSNSRSEMNVSTLELGDSALYLCASSLVQGALREQFFGPGTRLTVL.